These 17 T cell receptor beta chains originate from one sample sequenced in a study of blood T cell repertoires in COVID-19. Generated by immunoSEQ multiplex PCR, the TCRdb table keeps only in-frame clones and is missing some. Here the sample spans about 150,000 clones, approximately 78% being singletons. What was sequenced was PBMCs or T cells enriched from blood (not recorded which). The receptors originated from a woman aged 50 to 60 who had recovered from COVID-19.

The chain joins TRBV10-3 to TRBJ2-2; 9 positions match TRBD1. CDR3 length: 15 residues. The V segment lost 3 bases and the J segment 4 bases; nucleotides outside the gene matches: 3. CDR1 and CDR2 (germline): ENHRY, SYGVKD. CDR3 amino acids: CAISDGTGRTGELFF. CDR3 DNA sequence: TGTGCCATCAGTGACGGGACAGGGCGCACCGGGGAGCTGTTTTTT.

The V and J genes are TRBV7-2 and TRBJ1-2; D is unclear. This CDR3 has 14 residues. CDR1 is SGHTA and CDR2 is FQGNSA in the germline V gene. V lost 5 bases and J lost 6, with 16 bases in between. CDR3 bases: TGTGCCAGCAGCCTCTGGACGGTCGGGGATGGCTACACCTTC. Its protein is CASSLWTVGDGYTF.

V is TRBV3-1 (or the pseudogene TRBV3-2) and J is TRBJ2-3; 10 nucleotides align to TRBD2. Losses at the gene ends were 2 bases for V and 2 bases for J; bases not matched to a gene: 4. The CDR3 length is 16 residues. Germline V lookup: CDR1 LGHDT, CDR2 YNNKEL (reference sequence). The CDR3 DNA reads as TGTGCCAGCAGCCAATACCTAGCGGGGGACACAGATACGCAGTATTTT. Residues: CASSQYLAGDTDTQYF.

V usage is TRBV12-3 or TRBV12-4 and J usage is TRBJ1-4; D is unresolved. Between the trimmed V and J ends, which lost 2 bases and 7 bases, there was a span of 8 bases. The CDR3 extends over 13 amino acids. The CDR3 protein is CASSLFGGEKLFF. The CDR3 DNA follows: TGTGCCAGCAGTTTATTTGGAGGTGAAAAACTGTTTTTT.

This clone has only a few counts. This chain connects TRBV5-1 to TRBJ1-3; no reliable D call. The germline V and J ends were trimmed by 0 bases and 2 bases, with 9 bases remaining between them. CDR1 and CDR2 from the germline V gene are SGHRS and YFSETQ. The length of the CDR3 is 15 residues. The CDR3: CASSLGWAAGNTIYF. Here the CDR3 DNA reads TGCGCCAGCAGCTTGGGCTGGGCCGCTGGAAACACCATATATTTT.

The gene calls are TRBV3-1 (or the pseudogene TRBV3-2) and TRBJ2-2; D might be TRBD2 (6 bases). The germline gives CDR1 LGHDT, CDR2 YNNKEL (reference sequence). With 3 bases removed from V and 1 base from J, the gap between germline ends came to 9 bases. The CDR3 is made up of 15 amino acids. CDR3 bases: TGTGCCAGCAGCCAGTACGGGGGGAACACCGGGGAGCTGTTTTTT. Translated: CASSQYGGNTGELFF.

The chain links TRBV5-8 to TRBJ1-5; D is perhaps TRBD1 (5 bases). Looked up from germline, CDR1 is SGHTS and CDR2 is YDEGEE. The CDR3 is made up of 13 amino acids. The V end was cut by 5 bases, the J end by 3 bases, with 9 bases between. CDR3 in amino acids: CASSLGDNQPQHF. CDR3 nucleotides: TGTGCCAGCAGTTTAGGGGACAATCAGCCCCAGCATTTT.

CDR3: CASSLAGTDNEKLFF. Written as DNA, the CDR3 is TGCGCCAGCAGCTTGGCCGGGACAGACAATGAAAAACTGTTTTTT. The V gene is TRBV5-1, the J gene TRBJ1-4; TRBD1 agrees at 7 bases. With V trimmed by 0 bases and J by 5 bases, 4 bases remained unmatched. Germline-derived CDR1 and CDR2 are SGHRS and YFSETQ. This CDR3 comprises 15 residues.

This chain uses TRBV4-2 with TRBJ2-2; 12 bases are shared with TRBD2. Trimming took 1 base from V and 6 from J; bases not matched to a gene: 9. CDR3 size: 18 residues. The germline CDR1 and CDR2 sequences are LGHNA and YNFKEQ. CDR3 amino acids: CASSQASGGARGPGELFF. The CDR3 DNA reads TGTGCCAGCAGCCAAGCTAGCGGGGGGGCAAGGGGGCCCGGGGAGCTGTTTTTT.

The chain has TRBV19 and TRBJ1-6; D uncertain. CDR1 LNHDA and CDR2 SQIVND come from the germline V gene (reference sequence). This CDR3 region has 13 residues. Deletions cut 4 bases from V and 8 bases from J, with 9 bases between. CDR3 DNA sequence: TGTGCCAGTAGTACCCCCGGGGATTCACCCCTCCACTTT. It codes for CASSTPGDSPLHF.

This chain uses TRBV6-5 with TRBJ1-2; tentatively, D is TRBD1 (6 bases). The CDR3 has 14 residues. V was shortened by 2 bases and J by 4 bases, with 11 bases between the two germline ends. Germline loops: CDR1 MNHEY, CDR2 SVGAGI. In DNA form, the CDR3 reads TGTGCCAGCAGTTACGGGGGAGGGGGCTATGGCTACACCTTC. Protein product: CASSYGGGGYGYTF.

The chain recombines TRBV6-4 with TRBJ2-1, with 7 bases fitting TRBD1. This CDR3 contains 15 residues. Trimming removed 6 bases from V and 2 bases from J; junction bases left unmatched: 7. Germline V gene lookup returns CDR1 MRHNA and CDR2 SNTAGT. The CDR3 DNA follows: TGTGCCAGCAGCGCCATGGGACAGCCCTACAATGAGCAGTTCTTC. Encoded protein: CASSAMGQPYNEQFF.

The chain combines TRBV28 with TRBJ2-2; D gene ambiguous. Germline CDR1 reads MDHEN; CDR2 reads SYDVKM. The CDR3 extends over 13 amino acids. V was shortened by 6 bases and J by 5 bases, with 10 bases between the two germline ends. The CDR3 reads CASSQIQTGELFF. Here the CDR3 DNA reads TGTGCCAGCAGCCAGATCCAAACCGGGGAGCTGTTTTTT.

The chain combines TRBV4-1 with TRBJ2-1; 9 nucleotides agree with TRBD2. J was trimmed by 5 bases and V by 0 bases; bases with no gene match: 8. The germline gives CDR1 MGHRA, CDR2 YSYEKL. The CDR3 is 17 residues long. The CDR3 DNA reads as TGCGCCAGCAGCCAAGATCAAACTAGCGGGCGAGACAATGAGCAGTTCTTC. It specifies CASSQDQTSGRDNEQFF.

On this clone itself: The sample carries other DNA sequences with the same CDR3. The chain is built from TRBV3-1 (or the pseudogene TRBV3-2) and TRBJ1-1; D is ambiguous. The CDR3 has 12 residues. V lost 2 bases and J lost 2, with 3 bases in between. In germline, CDR1 is LGHDT, CDR2 YNNKEL (reference sequence). This CDR3 reads CASSQRNTEAFF. The DNA of the CDR3 is TGTGCCAGCAGCCAACGTAACACTGAAGCTTTCTTT.

V gene TRBV28 combines with J gene TRBJ2-3; maybe TRBD1 (6 bases). The V gene's germline CDR1 is MDHEN and CDR2 SYDVKM. Trimming removed 6 bases at V and 0 bases at J, with 16 bases between. The length of the CDR3 is 16 residues. The CDR3 loop is CASSNPRTVSTDTQYF. As DNA, the CDR3 is TGTGCCAGCAGCAACCCGAGGACAGTTAGCACAGATACGCAGTATTTT.

This clone was counted a single time. The J gene is TRBJ2-3, the V gene TRBV29-1; weak D call: TRBD2 (6 bases). Germline loops: CDR1 SQVTM, CDR2 ANQGSEA. This CDR3 is 15 amino acids long. V was trimmed by 0 bases and J by 3 bases, leaving 13 bases between them. The CDR3 region has the DNA TGCAGCGTTGAAGATCGAGTGGCGGGGACAGATACGCAGTATTTT. Protein: CSVEDRVAGTDTQYF.